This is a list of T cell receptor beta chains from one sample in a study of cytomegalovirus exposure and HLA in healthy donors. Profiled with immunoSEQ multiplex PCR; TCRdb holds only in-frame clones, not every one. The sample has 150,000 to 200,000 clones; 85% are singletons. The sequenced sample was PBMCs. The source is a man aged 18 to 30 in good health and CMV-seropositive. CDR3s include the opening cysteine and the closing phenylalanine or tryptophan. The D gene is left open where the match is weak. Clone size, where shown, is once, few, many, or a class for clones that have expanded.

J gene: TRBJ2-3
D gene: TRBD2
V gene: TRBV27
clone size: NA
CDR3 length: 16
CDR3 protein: CASSSLLAGGTDTQYF
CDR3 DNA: TGTGCCAGCAGTAGCCTTCTCGCGGGGGGCACAGATACGCAGTATTTT

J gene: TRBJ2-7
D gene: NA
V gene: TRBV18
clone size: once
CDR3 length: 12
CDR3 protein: CASSGPRGEQYF
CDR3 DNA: TGTGCCAGTTCCGGACCCCGGGGGGAGCAGTACTTC

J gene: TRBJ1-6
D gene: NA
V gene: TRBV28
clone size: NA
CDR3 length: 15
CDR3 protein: CASNSQDSYNSPLHF
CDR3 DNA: TGTGCCAGCAATTCCCAGGACTCCTATAATTCACCCCTCCACTTT

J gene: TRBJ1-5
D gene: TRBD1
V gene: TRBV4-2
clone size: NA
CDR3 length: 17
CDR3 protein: CASSQDEGQGLGQPQHF
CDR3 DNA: TGTGCCAGCAGCCAAGATGAGGGACAGGGGCTCGGGCAGCCCCAGCATTTT

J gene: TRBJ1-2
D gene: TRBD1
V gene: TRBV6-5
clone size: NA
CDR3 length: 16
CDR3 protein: CASSYLLTGNYYGYTF
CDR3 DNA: TGTGCCAGCAGTTACCTTTTGACAGGGAATTACTATGGCTACACCTTC

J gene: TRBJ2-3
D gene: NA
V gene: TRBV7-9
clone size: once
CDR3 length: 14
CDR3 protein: CASSLDSHTDTQYF
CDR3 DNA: TGTGCCAGCAGCCTGGACTCCCACACAGATACGCAGTATTTT

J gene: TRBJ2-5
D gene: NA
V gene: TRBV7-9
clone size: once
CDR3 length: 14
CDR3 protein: CASSPDWVQETQYF
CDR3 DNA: TGTGCCAGCAGCCCGGACTGGGTACAAGAGACCCAGTACTTC

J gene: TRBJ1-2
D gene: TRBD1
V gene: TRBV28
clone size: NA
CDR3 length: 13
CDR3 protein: CASSVQGVTGYTF
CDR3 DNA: TGTGCCAGCAGCGTACAGGGGGTAACGGGCTACACCTTC

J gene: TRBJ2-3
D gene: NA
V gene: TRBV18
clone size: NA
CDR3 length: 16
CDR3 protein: CASSPPATLARDTQYF
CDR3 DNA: TGTGCCAGCTCACCACCGGCCACCCTTGCACGTGATACGCAGTATTTT

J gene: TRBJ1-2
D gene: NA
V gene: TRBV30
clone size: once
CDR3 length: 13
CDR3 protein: CAWGRGGGYGYTF
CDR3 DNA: TGTGCCTGGGGCAGAGGGGGGGGCTATGGCTACACCTTC

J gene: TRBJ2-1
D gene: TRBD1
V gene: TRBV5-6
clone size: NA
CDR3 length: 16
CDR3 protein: CASSLGVRDRDHEQFF
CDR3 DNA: TGTGCCAGCAGCTTGGGGGTAAGGGACAGGGACCATGAGCAGTTCTTC

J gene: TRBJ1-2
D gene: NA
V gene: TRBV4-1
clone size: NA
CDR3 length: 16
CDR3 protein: CASSRFPAGPNYGYTF
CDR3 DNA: TGCGCCAGCAGCCGATTTCCGGCGGGACCTAACTATGGCTACACCTTC

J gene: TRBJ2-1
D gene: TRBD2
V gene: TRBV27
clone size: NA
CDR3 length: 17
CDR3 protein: CASFKRTSHVSCNEQFF
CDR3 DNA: TGTGCCAGCTTCAAAAGGACTAGCCACGTTTCGTGCAATGAGCAGTTCTTC

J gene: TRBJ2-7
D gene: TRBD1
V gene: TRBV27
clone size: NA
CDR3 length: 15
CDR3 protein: CASSPLGTGFYEQYF
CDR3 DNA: TGTGCCAGCAGTCCCCTCGGGACAGGGTTCTACGAGCAGTACTTC

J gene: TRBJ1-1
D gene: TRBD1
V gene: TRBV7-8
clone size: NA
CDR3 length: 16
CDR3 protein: CASSLGTGTMNTEAFF
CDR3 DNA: TGTGCCAGCAGCTTGGGGACAGGGACCATGAACACTGAAGCTTTCTTT

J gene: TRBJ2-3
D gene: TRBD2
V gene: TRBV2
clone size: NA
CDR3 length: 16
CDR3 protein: CASKAGGLSSTDTQYF
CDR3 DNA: TGTGCCAGCAAGGCGGGGGGCTTATCTAGCACAGATACGCAGTATTTT

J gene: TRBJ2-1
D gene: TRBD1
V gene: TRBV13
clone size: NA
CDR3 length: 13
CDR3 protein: CASSATGANEQFF
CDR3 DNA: TGTGCCAGCAGCGCGACAGGGGCCAATGAGCAGTTCTTC

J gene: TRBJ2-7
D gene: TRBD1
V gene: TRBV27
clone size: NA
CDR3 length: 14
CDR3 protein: CASSPWTGIHEQYF
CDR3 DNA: TGTGCCAGCAGTCCCTGGACAGGGATACACGAGCAGTACTTC

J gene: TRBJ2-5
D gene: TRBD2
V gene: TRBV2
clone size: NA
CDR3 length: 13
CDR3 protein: CASTGLVQETQYF
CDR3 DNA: TGTGCCAGCACCGGACTAGTCCAAGAGACCCAGTACTTC

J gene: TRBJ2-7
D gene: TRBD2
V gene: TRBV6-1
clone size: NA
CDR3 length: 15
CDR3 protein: CASSPGGSATYEQYF
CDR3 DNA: TGTGCCAGCAGCCCCGGGGGGAGCGCTACCTACGAGCAGTACTTC

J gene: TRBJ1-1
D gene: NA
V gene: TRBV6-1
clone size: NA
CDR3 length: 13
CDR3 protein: CASSSPQGTEAFF
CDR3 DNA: TGTGCCAGCAGTTCACCTCAGGGGACTGAAGCTTTCTTT

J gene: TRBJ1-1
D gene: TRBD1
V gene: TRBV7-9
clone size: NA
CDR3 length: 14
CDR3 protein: CASSFGQGGTEAFF
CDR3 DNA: TGTGCCAGCAGCTTTGGACAGGGGGGCACTGAAGCTTTCTTT

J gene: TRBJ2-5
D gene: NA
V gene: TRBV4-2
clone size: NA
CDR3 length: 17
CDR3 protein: CASSQATGVGWSETQYF
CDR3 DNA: TGTGCCAGCAGCCAGGCCACCGGGGTTGGCTGGTCAGAGACCCAGTACTTC

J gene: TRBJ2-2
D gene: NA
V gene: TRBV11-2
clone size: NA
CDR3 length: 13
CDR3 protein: CASSLESTGELFF
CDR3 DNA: TGTGCCAGCAGCTTAGAGAGCACCGGGGAGCTGTTTTTT

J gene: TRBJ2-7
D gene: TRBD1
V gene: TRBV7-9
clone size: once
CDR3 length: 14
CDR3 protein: CASRADRGPYEQYF
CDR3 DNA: TGTGCCAGCAGAGCCGACAGGGGGCCCTACGAGCAGTACTTC

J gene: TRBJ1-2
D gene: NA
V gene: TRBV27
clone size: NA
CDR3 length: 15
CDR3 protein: CASSPRSNRADGYTF
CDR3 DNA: TGTGCCAGCAGTCCACGGTCGAACAGGGCTGATGGCTACACCTTC

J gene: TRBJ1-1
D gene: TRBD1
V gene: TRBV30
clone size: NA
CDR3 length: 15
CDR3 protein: CAWSNYRGMNTEAFF
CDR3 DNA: TGTGCCTGGAGTAACTACAGGGGAATGAACACTGAAGCTTTCTTT

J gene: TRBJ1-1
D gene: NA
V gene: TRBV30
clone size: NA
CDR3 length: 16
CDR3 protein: CAWSTGDYLGNTEAFF
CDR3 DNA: TGTGCCTGGAGCACTGGGGACTACCTAGGTAACACTGAAGCTTTCTTT

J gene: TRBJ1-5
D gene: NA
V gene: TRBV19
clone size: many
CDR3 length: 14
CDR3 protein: CASTLLGGGQPQHF
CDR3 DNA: TGTGCCAGTACCCTCCTCGGGGGTGGGCAGCCCCAGCATTTT

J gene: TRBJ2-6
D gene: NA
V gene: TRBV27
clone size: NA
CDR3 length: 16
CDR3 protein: CASSLEGTSGANVLTF
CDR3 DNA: TGTGCCAGCAGTCTAGAAGGGACATCTGGGGCCAACGTCCTGACTTTC

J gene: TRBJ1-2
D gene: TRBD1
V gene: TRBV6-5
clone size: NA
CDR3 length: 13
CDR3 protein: CATADREGYGYTF
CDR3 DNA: TGTGCCACAGCGGACAGGGAAGGCTATGGCTACACCTTC

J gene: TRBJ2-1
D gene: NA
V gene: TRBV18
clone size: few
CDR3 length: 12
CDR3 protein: CASSPQGVEQFF
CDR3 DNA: TGTGCCAGCTCACCACAGGGGGTTGAGCAGTTCTTC

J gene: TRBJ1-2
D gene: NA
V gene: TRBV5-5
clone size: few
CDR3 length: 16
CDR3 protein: CASSSDSDDYLWSYTF
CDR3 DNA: TGTGCCAGCAGCTCGGACAGCGATGACTACCTATGGAGCTACACCTTC

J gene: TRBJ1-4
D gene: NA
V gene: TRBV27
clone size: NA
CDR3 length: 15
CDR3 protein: CASSGAGGVREKLFF
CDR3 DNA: TGTGCCAGCAGCGGGGCGGGGGGAGTACGTGAAAAACTGTTTTTT

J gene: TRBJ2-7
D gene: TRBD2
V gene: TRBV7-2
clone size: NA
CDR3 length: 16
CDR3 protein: CASENLSGIPDYEQYF
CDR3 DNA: TGTGCCAGCGAAAACCTTAGCGGGATTCCCGACTACGAGCAGTACTTC

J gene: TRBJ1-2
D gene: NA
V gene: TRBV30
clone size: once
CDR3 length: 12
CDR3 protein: CAWSAGDYGYTF
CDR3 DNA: TGTGCCTGGAGTGCAGGGGACTATGGCTACACCTTC

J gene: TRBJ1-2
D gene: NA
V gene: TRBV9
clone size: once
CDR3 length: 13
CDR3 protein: CASREKGGYGYTF
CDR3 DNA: TGTGCCAGCAGAGAAAAAGGAGGCTATGGCTACACCTTC

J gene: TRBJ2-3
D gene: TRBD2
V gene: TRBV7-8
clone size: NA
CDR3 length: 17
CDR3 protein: CASSETTSGGTKYTQYF
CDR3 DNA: TGTGCCAGCAGCGAAACAACTAGCGGGGGAACGAAGTATACGCAGTATTTT

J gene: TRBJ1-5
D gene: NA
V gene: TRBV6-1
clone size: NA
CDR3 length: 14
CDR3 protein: CASSEGGMYQPQHF
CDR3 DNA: TGTGCCAGCAGTGAAGGGGGCATGTACCAGCCCCAGCATTTT

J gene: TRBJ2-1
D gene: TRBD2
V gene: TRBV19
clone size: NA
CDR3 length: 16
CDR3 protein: CASSIMAGGPVDEQFF
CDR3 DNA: TGTGCCAGTAGTATTATGGCGGGAGGGCCAGTTGATGAGCAGTTCTTC

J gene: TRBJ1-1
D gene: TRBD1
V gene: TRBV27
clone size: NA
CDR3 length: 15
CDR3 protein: CASSLLARGSTEAFF
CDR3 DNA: TGTGCCAGCAGTTTATTAGCCAGGGGGTCGACTGAAGCTTTCTTT

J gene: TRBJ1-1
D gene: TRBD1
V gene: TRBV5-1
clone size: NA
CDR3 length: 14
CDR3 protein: CASRDRTGDTEAFF
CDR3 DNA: TGCGCCAGCAGAGACCGGACAGGGGACACTGAAGCTTTCTTT

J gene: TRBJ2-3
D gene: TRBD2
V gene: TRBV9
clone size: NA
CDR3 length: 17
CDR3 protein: CASSVSTSGRGRDTQYF
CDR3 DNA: TGTGCCAGCAGCGTATCGACTAGCGGGAGAGGGAGAGATACGCAGTATTTT